Below, 21 T cell receptor beta chains from the same sample are listed, as sequenced in a study of neurological immune-mediated disorders. Each CDR3 protein is one row after TCRdb ran MiXCR on the 5' RACE reads. The table shows about 51,000 distinct CDR3 sequences, with approximately 17% occurring only once. The sequencing sample was made of PBMCs. The receptors were sampled from a man aged 55 to 70 in good health.

This clonotype was detected ten times or more. DNA for the CDR3: TGTGCCAGCAGCTTAGGGAGTCAATACACCGGGGAGCTGTTTTTT. Protein: CASSLGSQYTGELFF. This sequence joins TRBV7-8 and TRBJ2-2; no definite D call. The germline gives CDR1 SGHVS, CDR2 FQNEAQ. V was trimmed by 1 base and J by 3 bases, leaving 9 bases between them. This CDR3 has 15 residues.

The table lists this clonotype with many counts. V gene TRBV29-1 combines with J gene TRBJ2-6; unclear D gene. Germline loops: CDR1 SQVTM, CDR2 ANQGSEA. This CDR3 has 13 residues. Trimming took 3 bases from V and 0 from J, leaving 3 bases between them. The CDR3 here is CSVETSGANVLTF. The CDR3 coding sequence is TGCAGCGTTGAGACCTCTGGGGCCAACGTCCTGACTTTC.

This clonotype showed up many times. This sequence joins TRBV18 and TRBJ2-7, with TRBD1 matching over 8 bases. The CDR3 has 16 residues. V was clipped by 4 bases and J by 3 bases; unmatched bases: 11. Germline CDR1 reads KGHSH; CDR2 reads LQKENI. CDR3 DNA sequence: TGTGCCAGCTCACGCAATCCTAGGGACAGGTTCTACGAGCAGTACTTC. This codes for CASSRNPRDRFYEQYF.

As regards this clonotype: Being one base from a much bigger clone, this may be a read error. This chain joins TRBV7-2 and TRBJ2-7; D might be TRBD2 (5 bases). CDR1 SGHTA and CDR2 FQGNSA come from the germline V gene. The CDR3 totals 17 residues. CDR3 sequence reads: CAISLVRLGEINYEQYF. CDR3 nucleotides: TGTGCCATCAGCTTAGTCCGTCTCGGGGAAATCAACTACGAGCAGTACTTC.

There are many counts of this clonotype. The rearrangement links TRBV10-3 to TRBJ1-2, with TRBD1 matching over 8 bases. This CDR3 spans 14 amino acids. Germline V gene data show CDR1 as ENHRY and CDR2 as SYGVKD. The V and J ends lost 8 bases and 0 bases, in that order; junction bases with no gene match: 5. The CDR3 is CAIRGTGPNYGYTF. The CDR3 coding sequence is TGTGCCATCCGTGGGACAGGTCCTAACTATGGCTACACCTTC.

The sample holds many counts of this clonotype. The chain carries TRBV28 and TRBJ2-3; weak D call: TRBD2 (7 bases). Trimming removed 6 bases at V and 5 bases at J, with 15 bases between. The CDR3 is made up of 14 amino acids. CDR1 is MDHEN, CDR2 SYDVKM, per germline. CDR3 loop: CASSRGGGRDTQYF. As DNA, the CDR3 is TGTGCCAGCAGCCGAGGGGGGGGCAGAGATACGCAGTATTTT.

This clonotype was counted many times. The chain combines TRBV10-3 with TRBJ1-5, with D unclear. Looked up from germline, CDR1 is ENHRY and CDR2 is SYGVKD. The CDR3 has 14 amino acids. Trimming removed 10 bases at V and 0 bases at J, with 13 bases between. The CDR3 protein is CATNSRRSNQPQHF. As DNA, the CDR3 is TGTGCCACCAACTCCCGGCGTAGCAATCAGCCCCAGCATTTT.

This clonotype showed up many times. The chain employs TRBV12-3 or TRBV12-4 and TRBJ2-7, with D hard to call. Trimming stripped 5 bases from V and 6 bases from J, with 20 bases between. This CDR3 is built from 15 residues. The CDR3 coding sequence is TGTGCCAGCAGTCCTCGATCGGAAAGGGTCCGCGAGCAGTACTTC. It specifies CASSPRSERVREQYF.

This clonotype was detected ten times or more. This chain uses TRBV5-1 with TRBJ2-4; 10 bases fit TRBD1. This CDR3 has 15 residues. In germline, CDR1 is SGHRS, CDR2 YFSETQ. V gave up 2 bases and J gave up 8 bases; unmatched junction bases: 7. The CDR3 DNA is TGCGCCAGCAGCTTAACCGGGACAGGGGTGGACATTCAGTACTTC. Translating it yields CASSLTGTGVDIQYF.

In its sample, this clonotype was seen many times. The chain carries TRBV29-1 and TRBJ1-1; D is perhaps TRBD1 (6 bases). The CDR3 length is 12 residues. CDR1 and CDR2 from the germline V gene are SQVTM and ANQGSEA. The CDR3 DNA is TGCAGTGCAGGGGACGGACGGGCTGAAGCTTTCTTT. Its translation is CSAGDGRAEAFF.

This clonotype occurred many times. The chain uses TRBV20-1 and TRBJ2-7, with D possibly being TRBD2 (5 bases). This CDR3 has 16 residues. From germline, CDR1 is DFQATT and CDR2 SNEGSKA (reference sequence). V lost 4 bases and J lost 3, with 22 bases in between. The CDR3, as DNA: TGCAGTGCTAAGCCGGACTGGCCGCCCGCCATCTACGAGCAGTACTTC. Translation: CSAKPDWPPAIYEQYF.

As to this clonotype: Germline and junction disagree at one end, which may indicate a read error. V usage is TRBV3-1 and J usage is TRBJ1-1, with D perhaps TRBD1 (6 bases). In germline, CDR1 is LGHDT, CDR2 YNNKEL (reference sequence). The CDR3 sequence is 11 residues long. The CDR3 protein is CTSWTQGEALF. The DNA of the CDR3 is TGTACCAGCTGGACACAGGGTGAAGCTTTATTT.

This clonotype was seen at least ten times. The chain combines TRBV5-6 with TRBJ2-6, with 8 bases that match TRBD1. Germline V gene data show CDR1 as SGHDT and CDR2 as YYEEEE. CDR3 size: 15 residues. V lost 4 bases to trimming and J lost 5 bases; unmatched junction nucleotides: 5. In nucleotides, the CDR3 is TGTGCCAGCAGCCCTCGGACAGGGAGGGCCAACGTCCTGACTTTC. Protein product: CASSPRTGRANVLTF.

This clonotype was detected many times. The J gene is TRBJ1-5, the V gene TRBV10-3; possible D gene TRBD1, 5 bases. Trimming took off 9 bases at V and 0 bases at J, with 15 bases between the two ends. The CDR3 is 15 residues long. Germline V CDR1 and CDR2: ENHRY, SYGVKD. As DNA, the CDR3 is TGTGCCATTCCGATACAGGAATATAGCAATCAGCCCCAGCATTTT. It translates to CAIPIQEYSNQPQHF.

This clonotype was picked up many times. The V call is TRBV5-1, the J call TRBJ2-7, with D unresolved. V lost 1 base and J 7 bases, leaving 9 bases between the germline ends. Germline V gene sequence: CDR1 SGHRS, CDR2 YFSETQ. There are 12 residues in the CDR3. CDR3 sequence (DNA): TGCGCCAGCAGCTTGCCGACATCGGAGCAGTACTTC. Translation gives CASSLPTSEQYF.

This clonotype was counted many times. The chain recombines TRBV2 with TRBJ1-4; possibly TRBD1 for D (6 bases). The CDR3 runs 14 residues. The ends were cut back, 5 bases at V and 2 bases at J, with 9 bases in the middle. CDR1 is SNHLY, CDR2 FYNNEI, per germline. The chain's CDR3 is CASSRGGTNEKLFF. The CDR3 bases are TGTGCCAGCAGTCGAGGGGGGACTAATGAAAAACTGTTTTTT.

This clonotype was counted at least ten times. The rearrangement links TRBV9 to TRBJ1-3; no firm D call. Germline V gene data show CDR1 as SGDLS and CDR2 as YYNGEE. This CDR3 is built from 12 residues. V was shortened by 5 bases and J by 0 bases, with 3 bases between the two germline ends. CDR3 coding DNA: TGTGCCAGCAGAGGCTCTGGAAACACCATATATTTT. This sequence encodes CASRGSGNTIYF. The variable domain in full, with the rest retrieved from reference TRBV9 and TRBJ1-3, is DSGVTQTPKHLITATGQRVTLRCSPRSGDLSVYWYQQSLDQGLQFLIQYYNGEERAKGNILERFSAQQFPDLHSELNLSSLELGDSALYFCASRGSGNTIYFGEGSWLTVV.

This clonotype was recorded many times. The CDR3 DNA is TGTGCCAGCAGTTTGTCGGGACAGCAAGAGACCCAGTACTTC. This codes for CASSLSGQQETQYF. This sequence joins TRBV28 and TRBJ2-5; 7 nucleotides line up with TRBD1. Unmatched junction bases numbered 3, after V lost 3 bases and J lost 2 bases. The CDR3 has 14 amino acids. Germline V gene sequence: CDR1 MDHEN, CDR2 SYDVKM.

This clonotype came up many times. V is TRBV20-1 and J is TRBJ1-1; 7 bases are a match to TRBD1. The V segment lost 2 bases and the J segment 1 base; nucleotides outside the gene matches: 16. The germline V gene has CDR1 DFQATT and CDR2 SNEGSKA (reference sequence). The CDR3 totals 18 residues. The CDR3 protein is CSARTGAIPGRQNTEAFF. In DNA, the CDR3 is TGCAGTGCTAGAACAGGGGCAATTCCGGGACGGCAGAACACTGAAGCTTTCTTT.

This clonotype was recorded at least ten times. The rearrangement links TRBV27 to TRBJ1-2; unclear D gene. The CDR3 sequence is 14 residues long. Germline V gives CDR1 MNHEY, CDR2 SMNVEV (reference sequence). V was shortened by 5 bases and J by 3 bases, with 13 bases between the two germline ends. The CDR3 sequence is CASSPDEGYYGYTF. The CDR3 DNA follows: TGTGCCAGCAGTCCAGACGAGGGATACTATGGCTACACCTTC.

This clonotype was seen repeatedly, ten times or more. This chain links TRBV20-1 with TRBJ2-1; D is ambiguous. The germline V gene encodes CDR1 DFQATT and CDR2 SNEGSKA (reference sequence). This CDR3 has 12 amino acids. The V gene lost 6 bases and the J gene lost 6 bases, with 12 bases spanning the gap. The CDR3, as DNA: TGCAGTGCCGAGCCCCCGGGCAATGAGCAGTTCTTC. This sequence encodes CSAEPPGNEQFF.